These 17 T cell receptor beta chains share one sample of origin, sequenced in a study of cytomegalovirus exposure and HLA in healthy donors. The PCR employed 60 Vbeta primers together with 13 Jbeta primers. Clones were read by immunoSEQ multiplex PCR, and TCRdb kept only the in-frame ones, dropping some. Here the sample spans 170,000 or so clones, about 80% being singletons. Input material: PBMCs. All receptors come from a boy aged 5-17 years in good health and CMV-seronegative.

The rearrangement uses TRBV5-1 and TRBJ2-2; 8 nucleotides line up with TRBD1. This CDR3 is 15 amino acids long. The germline V gene encodes CDR1 SGHRS and CDR2 YFSETQ. The ends lost 7 bases at V and 2 bases at J; junction bases unmatched: 7. The CDR3 region has the DNA TGCGCCAGCGGACCCGGACAGGGAAACACCGGGGAGCTGTTTTTT. Protein sequence: CASGPGQGNTGELFF.

CDR3 in DNA: TGTGCCAGCAGCGTAGGATCAGGGGCAGACTATGGCTACACCTTC. Protein sequence: CASSVGSGADYGYTF. The chain uses TRBV9 and TRBJ1-2; D perhaps matches TRBD1 (6 bases). V lost 0 bases, J lost 3 bases, and 12 bases lay in between. Germline-derived CDR1 and CDR2 are SGDLS and YYNGEE. The CDR3 runs 15 residues.

The rearrangement joins TRBV7-9 to TRBJ2-7, with 7 bases aligning to TRBD1. CDR1 and CDR2 from the germline V gene are SEHNR and FQNEAQ (reference sequence). The V and J ends lost 1 base and 3 bases, in that order; junction bases with no gene match: 9. The CDR3 loop spans 16 amino acids. CDR3 loop: CASSLGSLGQIYEQYF. The DNA of the CDR3 is TGTGCCAGCAGCTTAGGGAGCCTGGGACAGATCTACGAGCAGTACTTC.

V usage is TRBV5-4 and J usage is TRBJ1-2, with unresolved D. V dropped 4 bases and J dropped 6 bases, with 19 bases sitting between them. This CDR3 spans 15 amino acids. Germline V gene data show CDR1 as SGHNT and CDR2 as YYREEE (reference sequence). The CDR3 is CASSEPGVKWDGYTF. In nucleotides, the CDR3 is TGTGCCAGCAGCGAACCGGGTGTTAAATGGGATGGCTACACCTTC.

This sequence joins TRBV19 and TRBJ2-7; TRBD2 matches at 8 bases. V was clipped by 5 bases and J by 3 bases; unmatched bases: 3. The CDR3 is 13 residues long. Germline V gene data show CDR1 as LNHDA and CDR2 as SQIVND (reference sequence). For the CDR3, the DNA is TGTGCCAGTAGTCCGGGACTAGTCTACGAGCAGTACTTC. Translated, it gives CASSPGLVYEQYF.

The rearrangement uses TRBV6-5 and TRBJ1-1, with a tentative D call TRBD1 (6 bases). The CDR3 totals 14 residues. The V and J ends lost 8 bases and 5 bases respectively, with 18 bases between them. Germline-derived CDR1 and CDR2 are MNHEY and SVGAGI. The CDR3 nucleotides read TGTGCCAGCGGGTTCCAGGGGTTAAAGACTGAAGCTTTCTTT. Its protein product is CASGFQGLKTEAFF.

The CDR3 protein is CASSSQGAGEKLFF. In DNA, the CDR3 is TGTGCCAGCAGCTCACAGGGGGCCGGTGAAAAACTGTTTTTT. The chain recombines TRBV5-8 with TRBJ1-4; TRBD1 matches 9 bases. From germline, CDR1 is SGHTS and CDR2 YDEGEE. V lost 3 bases and J lost 7; bases outside the gene matches: 4. The CDR3 is 14 residues long.

This clone has only a few counts. The genes are TRBV29-1 and TRBJ1-1, with D possibly TRBD1 on 6 matching bases. The CDR3 has 13 residues. CDR1 is SQVTM, CDR2 ANQGSEA, per germline. The V end lost 4 bases, the J end lost 2 bases, and 11 bases lay between the germline ends. CDR3 protein: CSVGPGANTEAFF. The CDR3 DNA reads as TGCAGCGTTGGACCAGGGGCTAACACTGAAGCTTTCTTT.

This chain links TRBV9 with TRBJ2-5; a weak D match, TRBD1 (7 bases). V gave up 4 bases and J gave up 2 bases, with 18 bases separating them. CDR1 is SGDLS and CDR2 is YYNGEE in the germline V gene. This CDR3 is 16 amino acids long. CDR3 in DNA: TGTGCCAGCAGCTTATCAGGGGGGTCGCTTCAAGAGACCCAGTACTTC. Protein: CASSLSGGSLQETQYF. The full variable domain, completed using reference TRBV9 and TRBJ2-5, is DSGVTQTPKHLITATGQRVTLRCSPRSGDLSVYWYQQSLDQGLQFLIQYYNGEERAKGNILERFSAQQFPDLHSELNLSSLELGDSALYFCASSLSGGSLQETQYFGPGTRLLVL.

The V call is TRBV30, the J call TRBJ1-1, with 8 bases fitting TRBD1. The CDR3 sequence is 16 residues long. Germline loops: CDR1 GTSNPN, CDR2 SVGIG (reference sequence). After removal of 1 base from V and 1 base from J, the junction contained 8 bases not matched to a gene. The CDR3, as DNA: TGTGCCTGGAGTGGTCGAAGTGGGACAGGGAACACTGAAGCTTTCTTT. This translates into CAWSGRSGTGNTEAFF.

The chain combines TRBV10-3 with TRBJ2-3; 7 nucleotides match TRBD2. The CDR3 runs to 15 residues. The V gene end was trimmed by 3 bases and the J gene end by 1 base; junction bases not matched to a gene: 4. The germline gives CDR1 ENHRY, CDR2 SYGVKD. The CDR3 bases are TGTGCCATCAGTGAAGACGCGGGGGGCACAGATACGCAGTATTTT. Residues: CAISEDAGGTDTQYF.

V gene TRBV5-1 combines with J gene TRBJ2-1, with TRBD1 matching 9 bases. Unmatched junction bases numbered 7, after V lost 6 bases and J lost 6 bases. Per the germline V gene, CDR1 is SGHRS and CDR2 is YFSETQ. The CDR3 totals 14 residues. The CDR3 loop is CASTPTGGSNEQFF. The CDR3 DNA reads as TGCGCCAGCACCCCGACAGGGGGTTCCAATGAGCAGTTCTTC.

The V call is TRBV28, the J call TRBJ2-1; TRBD1 is a possible D gene (6 bases). CDR3 size: 16 residues. Germline V gene lookup returns CDR1 MDHEN and CDR2 SYDVKM. Trimming pared 2 bases from V and 1 base from J, leaving 12 bases between. The CDR3 DNA is TGTGCCAGCAGTTTAGAGGACAGTTCTTCCTACAATGAGCAGTTCTTC. This codes for CASSLEDSSSYNEQFF.

This clone was detected only once. The V gene is TRBV9, the J gene TRBJ2-7; tentative D call: TRBD1 (6 bases). CDR3 length: 13 residues. The germline CDR1 and CDR2 sequences are SGDLS and YYNGEE. V dropped 3 bases and J dropped 2 bases, with 9 bases sitting between them. The CDR3 DNA reads TGTGCCAGCAGCGCGGGACAAGCCTACGAGCAGTACTTC. This encodes CASSAGQAYEQYF.

This clone was seen just once. At one boundary the junction diverges from the germline segment, which might be a read error. The chain has TRBV30 and TRBJ2-3; 8 bases are a match to TRBD1. The CDR3 has 14 amino acids. Germline V CDR1 and CDR2: GTSNPN, SVGIG (reference sequence). In nucleotides, the CDR3 is TGTGCCTGGAGTGCAGGACAGGGCCCAGATACGCGGTATTTT. Protein product: CAWSAGQGPDTRYF.

Comment on this clone: At the DNA level, this CDR3 is encoded by other sequences in the same sample as well. The J gene is TRBJ2-3, the V gene TRBV9, with D uncertain. This CDR3 is built from 13 residues. V lost 0 bases to trimming and J lost 2 bases, with 4 bases between them. CDR1 and CDR2 from the germline V gene are SGDLS and YYNGEE. The CDR3 sequence: CASSVGLTDTQYF. The DNA of the CDR3 is TGTGCCAGCAGCGTAGGGCTCACAGATACGCAGTATTTT.

This clone has more than one count but fewer than ten. The CDR3, as DNA: TGCGCCAGCAGTCCGGGACTAGCGGGGGGGCTTTACAATGAGCAGTTCTTC. Protein: CASSPGLAGGLYNEQFF. The rearrangement uses TRBV10-1 and TRBJ2-1; the match to TRBD2 covers 16 bases. The ends lost 5 bases at V and 4 bases at J; junction bases unmatched: 5. Germline-derived CDR1 and CDR2 are WNHNN and SYGVQD (reference sequence). There are 17 residues in the CDR3.